One and the same sample provided the 8 T cell receptor beta chains below, sequenced in a study of T cell responses to AZD1222 COVID-19 vaccine. Assay used: immunoSEQ multiplex PCR; TCRdb lists only in-frame clones, some missing. The sample shows about 150,000 clones, roughly nine tenths of them seen only once. The sequenced sample was peripheral blood, obtained 28 days after the second AZD1222 dose. The receptors here all came from an adult who received the AZD1222 COVID-19 vaccine.

The rearrangement joins TRBV10-3 to TRBJ1-2, with 9 bases fitting TRBD1. The ends lost 6 bases at V and 5 bases at J; junction bases unmatched: 7. The CDR3 is 14 residues long. Germline V gives CDR1 ENHRY, CDR2 SYGVKD. CDR3 in DNA: TGTGCCATCAGATGGGACAGGGAGACTTATGGCTACACCTTC. It translates to CAIRWDRETYGYTF.

V usage is TRBV19 and J usage is TRBJ1-3, with a tentative D call TRBD1 (6 bases). Trimming pared 4 bases from V and 1 base from J, leaving 11 bases between. The CDR3 is 15 amino acids. Germline V gene lookup returns CDR1 LNHDA and CDR2 SQIVND (reference sequence). CDR3 residues: CASSTSRGSGNTIYF. CDR3 coding DNA: TGTGCCAGTAGTACCAGCAGGGGTTCTGGAAACACCATATATTTT.

The rearrangement uses TRBV20-1 and TRBJ1-4, with no clear D. CDR1 and CDR2 from the germline V gene are DFQATT and SNEGSKA (reference sequence). The CDR3 is 14 residues long. Trimming cost V 3 bases and J 0 bases, with 8 bases left between them. The CDR3 reads CSASADATNEKLFF. CDR3 nucleotides: TGCAGTGCTAGTGCCGATGCAACTAATGAAAAACTGTTTTTT.

This clone was observed a few times. The rearrangement uses TRBV7-2 and TRBJ1-5; D is uncertain. V was shortened by 2 bases and J by 6 bases, with 5 bases between the two germline ends. The CDR3 totals 12 residues. Germline values: CDR1 SGHTA, CDR2 FQGNSA. The CDR3 loop is CASSLPGQPQHF. As DNA, the CDR3 is TGTGCCAGCAGCTTACCAGGTCAGCCCCAGCATTTT. The variable domain in full, with the rest retrieved from reference TRBV7-2 and TRBJ1-5, is GAGVSQSPSNKVTEKGKDVELRCDPISGHTALYWYRQSLGQGLEFLIYFQGNSAPDKSGLPSDRFSAERTGGSVSTLTIQRTQQEDSAVYLCASSLPGQPQHFGDGTRLSIL.

This chain connects TRBV5-6 to TRBJ2-2, with D perhaps matching TRBD2 (5 bases). Trimming removed 5 bases from V and 6 bases from J, with 8 bases in between. The CDR3 runs 12 residues. Germline-derived CDR1 and CDR2 are SGHDT and YYEEEE. The CDR3 is CASRWGAGELFF. DNA of the CDR3: TGTGCCAGCAGGTGGGGAGCCGGGGAGCTGTTTTTT.

V and J are TRBV9 and TRBJ1-1, with a possible D match to TRBD1 (5 bases). From germline, CDR1 is SGDLS and CDR2 YYNGEE. Trimming left V 0 bases short and J 1 base short, with 7 bases between. This CDR3 is built from 14 residues. The CDR3 bases are TGTGCCAGCAGCGTAGGACAGAAGAACACTGAAGCTTTCTTT. This gives the protein CASSVGQKNTEAFF.

The rearrangement uses TRBV11-3 and TRBJ1-2; D is ambiguous. The CDR3 is 13 amino acids. Per the germline V gene, CDR1 is SGHNT and CDR2 is YENEEA. The V gene lost 4 bases and the J gene lost 3 bases, with 9 bases spanning the gap. CDR3 DNA: TGTGCCAGCAGCTCCGGCAGAGACTATGGCTACACCTTC. Translated, it gives CASSSGRDYGYTF.

This rearrangement joins TRBV15 to TRBJ2-2; D gene unclear. The ends were cut back, 0 bases at V and 1 base at J, with 6 bases in the middle. The CDR3 totals 15 residues. Germline CDR1 LNHNV, CDR2 YYDKDF (reference sequence). CDR3 protein: CATSRERENTGELFF. The DNA for the CDR3 is TGTGCCACCAGCAGAGAGAGAGAGAACACCGGGGAGCTGTTTTTT.